There are many counts of the clone carrying this T cell receptor beta chain. The target antigen is unknown. V lost 1 base to trimming and J lost 3 bases, with 9 bases between them. This CDR3 has 14 residues. Germline V lookup: CDR1 ENHRY, CDR2 SYGVKD. Amplification of TCR alpha and beta CDR3 regions from RNA used iRepertoire nested multiplex PCR. For one-step reverse transcription and amplification, roughly 95-400 ng of tissue mRNA or PBMC total RNA was used. TCRdb called the multiplex PCR reads again in MiXCR, with one record for every CDR3 protein. Of roughly 200,000 distinct CDR3 sequences in the sample, around 40% are singletons; the top ten hold around 5%. These data belong to a study of glioma-infiltrating T cells. General study findings and limits: CDR3 overlap between tissue and blood was very small.

This sequence joins TRBV10-3 and TRBJ1-1; D unclear. The sample consisted of glioma tissue, nonneoplastic brain tissue, or PBMCs (not recorded which). This TCR was sampled from a human donor with low-grade glioma or glioblastoma, undergoing nonglioma brain surgery, or in good health (not recorded which). The CDR3 protein is CAISELGSDTEAFF. The CDR3 nucleotides are TGTGCCATCAGTGAGTTAGGGAGCGACACTGAAGCTTTCTTT.